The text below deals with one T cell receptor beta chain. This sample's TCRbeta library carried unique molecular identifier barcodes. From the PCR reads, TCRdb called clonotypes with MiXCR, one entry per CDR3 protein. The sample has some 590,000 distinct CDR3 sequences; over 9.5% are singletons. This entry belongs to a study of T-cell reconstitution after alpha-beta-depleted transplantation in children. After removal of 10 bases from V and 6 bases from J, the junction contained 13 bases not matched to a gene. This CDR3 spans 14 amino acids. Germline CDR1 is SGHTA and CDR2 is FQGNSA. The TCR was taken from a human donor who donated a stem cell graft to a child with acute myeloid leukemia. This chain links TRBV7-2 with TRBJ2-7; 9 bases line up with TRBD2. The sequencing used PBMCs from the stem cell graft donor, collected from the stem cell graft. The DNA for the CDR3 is TGTGCCATTGGGGTGCGGGAGGGCCCTCTCGAGCAGTACTTC. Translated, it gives CAIGVREGPLEQYF.